Below, 30 T cell receptor beta chains from the same sample are listed, as sequenced in a study of T cell clonotyping in hematopoietic cell transplantation. The table came from immunoSEQ multiplex PCR; TCRdb's copy has only in-frame clones and leaves some out. This table has 10,000 to 15,000 clones, 80% to 95% appearing once. The specimen was PBMCs, collected 100 days after allogeneic stem cell transplant. The receptors here all came from a female patient aged 50-65 years who had an allogeneic stem cell transplant from an unrelated donor, so the T cells may come from the graft donor. Some clones in this sample may be carry-over from other donors' samples.

CDR3 loop: CASSLDWGNTEAFF. The CDR3 DNA reads as TGTGCCAGCAGCTTAGATTGGGGGAACACTGAAGCTTTCTTT. The rearrangement joins TRBV7-9 to TRBJ1-1; no reliable D call. This CDR3 spans 14 amino acids. Trimming removed 1 base from V and 1 base from J, with 7 bases in between. CDR1 and CDR2 (germline): SEHNR, FQNEAQ (reference sequence).

J is TRBJ1-5 and V is TRBV30; D is unclear. Trimming removed 0 bases from V and 3 bases from J, with 9 bases in between. Germline V gene sequence: CDR1 GTSNPN, CDR2 SVGIG (reference sequence). This CDR3 has 14 residues. The CDR3 coding sequence is TGTGCCTGGAGTGTGATGCTTACCAATCAGCCCCAGCATTTT. Amino acid sequence: CAWSVMLTNQPQHF.

The chain joins TRBV5-1 to TRBJ2-2, with D perhaps TRBD1 (6 bases). V lost 7 bases, J lost 6 bases, and 19 bases lay in between. This CDR3 has 15 amino acids. The germline V gene has CDR1 SGHRS and CDR2 YFSETQ. CDR3 protein: CASFRGQLEAGELFF. The CDR3 bases are TGCGCCAGCTTTCGGGGACAACTAGAGGCCGGGGAGCTGTTTTTT.

The chain joins TRBV15 to TRBJ2-2; 12 nucleotides match TRBD2. This CDR3 region has 16 residues. Germline-derived CDR1 and CDR2 are LNHNV and YYDKDF (reference sequence). The V gene end was trimmed by 5 bases and the J gene end by 4 bases; junction bases not matched to a gene: 5. The CDR3 nucleotides are TGTGCCACCAGCCTGGGACTAGCGGGTTCCACCGGGGAGCTGTTTTTT. Its protein is CATSLGLAGSTGELFF.

J is TRBJ2-3 and V is TRBV7-3; D is uncertain. V lost 2 bases to trimming and J lost 6 bases, with 12 bases between them. The CDR3 runs 14 residues. Germline assignment: CDR1 SGHTA and CDR2 FQGTGA. CDR3: CASSLGGFADTQYF. The CDR3 nucleotides are TGTGCCAGCAGCTTAGGCGGATTCGCGGATACGCAGTATTTT.

This chain links TRBV7-2 with TRBJ2-2; D remains ambiguous. The germline gives CDR1 SGHTA, CDR2 FQGNSA. The CDR3 consists of 15 residues. The ends were cut back, 1 base at V and 2 bases at J, with 8 bases in the middle. The CDR3 sequence: CASSLVLSNTGELFF. CDR3 DNA sequence: TGTGCCAGCAGCTTAGTCCTCTCAAACACCGGGGAGCTGTTTTTT.

This clone was picked up one time. J is TRBJ1-5 and V is TRBV29-1, with D maybe TRBD1 (5 bases). The germline CDR1 and CDR2 sequences are SQVTM and ANQGSEA. Between the trimmed V and J ends, which lost 5 bases and 2 bases, there was a span of 16 bases. The CDR3 is 15 residues long. The CDR3 region is CSVSTGPGGNQPQHF. The CDR3 bases are TGCAGCGTTAGTACAGGTCCTGGAGGCAATCAGCCCCAGCATTTT.

This clone was detected only once. The rearrangement uses TRBV7-6 and TRBJ1-4; D is uncertain. The CDR3 is 13 residues long. Per germline, CDR1 SGHVS and CDR2 FNYEAQ. The V end lost 5 bases, the J end lost 7 bases, and 11 bases lay between the germline ends. CDR3 region: CASSPKRAEKLFF. CDR3 coding DNA: TGTGCCAGCAGCCCAAAAAGGGCTGAAAAACTGTTTTTT.

This sequence joins TRBV7-2 and TRBJ1-4; 8 bases are shared with TRBD1. The CDR3 totals 14 residues. Germline V gives CDR1 SGHTA, CDR2 FQGNSA. With 8 bases clipped from V and 3 bases from J, the junction kept 5 bases outside the gene matches. The CDR3 spells CASRVDRANEKLFF. The CDR3 bases are TGTGCCAGCCGCGTGGACAGGGCTAATGAAAAACTGTTTTTT.

V and J are TRBV4-2 and TRBJ1-2; 7 nucleotides align to TRBD1. The V and J ends lost 0 bases and 7 bases, in that order; junction bases with no gene match: 5. Germline V gives CDR1 LGHNA, CDR2 YNFKEQ. The CDR3 consists of 14 residues. CDR3 sequence: CASSQEWPGGGYTF. The CDR3 DNA sequence: TGTGCCAGCAGCCAAGAATGGCCAGGGGGTGGCTACACCTTC.

V and J are TRBV30 and TRBJ1-2; unclear D gene. Trimming took 2 bases from V and 3 from J, leaving 7 bases between them. Germline lookup yields CDR1 GTSNPN and CDR2 SVGIG (reference sequence). The CDR3 extends over 12 amino acids. For the CDR3, the DNA is TGTGCCTGGAGTCAACTATACTATGGCTACACCTTC. Protein product: CAWSQLYYGYTF.

The chain carries TRBV6-5 and TRBJ2-7; 12 nucleotides line up with TRBD1. In germline, CDR1 is MNHEY, CDR2 SVGAGI. The length of the CDR3 is 14 residues. Unmatched junction bases numbered 6, after V lost 5 bases and J lost 7 bases. The CDR3 DNA sequence: TGTGCCAGCAGTACGGGACAGGGGGCGAGGGAGCAGTACTTC. This codes for CASSTGQGAREQYF.

This sequence joins TRBV19 and TRBJ2-1; D may be TRBD2 (5 bases). The CDR3 sequence is 14 residues long. Trimming took 5 bases from V and 4 from J, leaving 12 bases between them. The germline V gene encodes CDR1 LNHDA and CDR2 SQIVND (reference sequence). The CDR3 loop reads CASSPASGYNEQFF. DNA for the CDR3: TGTGCCAGTAGTCCCGCGTCGGGGTACAATGAGCAGTTCTTC.

The chain joins TRBV7-9 to TRBJ1-3; D not certain. From germline, CDR1 is SEHNR and CDR2 FQNEAQ (reference sequence). The germline V and J ends were trimmed by 5 bases and 0 bases, with 17 bases remaining between them. The CDR3 length is 17 residues. CDR3 coding DNA: TGTGCCAGCAGCCCGTACTCCCAAACCCTCTCTGGAAACACCATATATTTT. This translates into CASSPYSQTLSGNTIYF.

The chain has TRBV4-1 and TRBJ2-2, with D unclear. CDR3 length: 12 amino acids. V gave up 2 bases and J gave up 2 bases, with 0 bases separating them. Germline CDR1 is MGHRA and CDR2 is YSYEKL. In nucleotides, the CDR3 is TGCGCCAGCAGCCAAAACACCGGGGAGCTGTTTTTT. Translated, it gives CASSQNTGELFF.

The chain is built from TRBV5-4 and TRBJ2-1, with D unresolved. The V end was cut by 0 bases, the J end by 5 bases, with 12 bases between. Germline V gives CDR1 SGHNT, CDR2 YYREEE (reference sequence). The CDR3 spans 15 residues. This CDR3 is CASSLVAGVNNEQFF. The DNA of the CDR3 is TGTGCCAGCAGCTTGGTCGCTGGCGTGAACAATGAGCAGTTCTTC.

This rearrangement joins TRBV6-1 to TRBJ1-2; 10 bases are shared with TRBD1. The germline V gene has CDR1 MNHNS and CDR2 SASEGT. V lost 9 bases and J lost 3; bases outside the gene matches: 10. The CDR3 extends over 15 amino acids. The chain's CDR3 is CARGGTGEFYYGYTF. The DNA for the CDR3 is TGTGCCAGGGGGGGGACAGGGGAGTTTTACTATGGCTACACCTTC.

Only one count was recorded for this clone. The CDR3 sequence is CASSQVRFAGQGPYEQYF. The CDR3 DNA follows: TGCGCCAGCAGCCAAGTCCGTTTCGCGGGACAGGGCCCCTACGAGCAGTACTTC. V gene TRBV4-1 combines with J gene TRBJ2-7, with 9 positions matching TRBD1. J lost 2 bases, V lost 1 base, and 12 bases had no gene match. CDR3 length: 18 residues. CDR1 MGHRA and CDR2 YSYEKL come from the germline V gene.

The V and J genes are TRBV4-3 and TRBJ1-5; D call uncertain. The CDR3 spans 13 residues. CDR1 is LGHNA and CDR2 is YSLEER in the germline V gene. V was cut by 0 bases and J by 4 bases, with 4 bases left in between. CDR3 in DNA: TGCGCCAGCAGCCAAGAGGTAAATCAGCCCCAGCATTTT. Translation gives CASSQEVNQPQHF.

The chain has TRBV6-1 and TRBJ2-2; 15 bases line up with TRBD2. The CDR3 spans 18 residues. The germline V gene encodes CDR1 MNHNS and CDR2 SASEGT. Trimming removed 4 bases from V and 0 bases from J; junction bases left unmatched: 3. CDR3 loop: CASSAGLAGGTNTGELFF. The CDR3 coding sequence is TGTGCCAGCAGTGCGGGACTAGCGGGGGGCACGAACACCGGGGAGCTGTTTTTT.

The V gene is TRBV7-3, the J gene TRBJ2-5, with D perhaps matching TRBD1 (6 bases). Germline V gives CDR1 SGHTA, CDR2 FQGTGA. CDR3 length equals 15 residues. Deletions cut 4 bases from V and 2 bases from J, with 14 bases between. CDR3 sequence (DNA): TGTGCCAGCAGCTCCGCGACAGGAGAACAAGAGACCCAGTACTTC. This encodes CASSSATGEQETQYF.

The chain employs TRBV29-1 and TRBJ1-1; D possibly corresponds to TRBD1 (5 bases). The ends were cut back, 6 bases at V and 7 bases at J, with 18 bases in the middle. Per the germline V gene, CDR1 is SQVTM and CDR2 is ANQGSEA. The length of the CDR3 is 13 residues. The CDR3 DNA reads as TGCAGCGTCCCGGTTCTGTCCCAGGGTGAAGCTTTCTTT. Protein: CSVPVLSQGEAFF.

J is TRBJ2-7 and V is TRBV5-6; D not certain. Germline CDR1 SGHDT, CDR2 YYEEEE. The CDR3 covers 16 residues. The V gene lost 3 bases and the J gene lost 3 bases, with 19 bases spanning the gap. The CDR3 coding sequence is TGTGCCAGCAGCTCCTCGGCCCGGCTGGGCTTCTACGAGCAGTACTTC. Translation gives CASSSSARLGFYEQYF.

This clone is a singleton in its sample. The chain uses TRBV5-1 and TRBJ2-7, with D unclear. V was trimmed by 1 base and J by 5 bases, leaving 10 bases between them. The CDR3 is 13 residues long. From germline, CDR1 is SGHRS and CDR2 YFSETQ. CDR3 in DNA: TGCGCCAGCAGCTTGAACAGTAACAACGAGCAGTACTTC. Translating gives CASSLNSNNEQYF.

The J gene is TRBJ2-5, the V gene TRBV18, with a weak D call TRBD2 (5 bases). This CDR3 spans 15 amino acids. V was clipped by 1 base and J by 1 base, with 10 bases between them. The germline CDR1 and CDR2 sequences are KGHSH and LQKENI. The CDR3 DNA follows: TGTGCCAGCTCACCACAAACAACTAGCCAAGAGACCCAGTACTTC. Translating it yields CASSPQTTSQETQYF. The variable domain in full, with the rest retrieved from reference TRBV18 and TRBJ2-5, is NAGVMQNPRHLVRRRGQEARLRCSPMKGHSHVYWYRQLPEEGLKFMVYLQKENIIDESGMPKERFSAEFPKEGPSILRIQQVVRGDSAAYFCASSPQTTSQETQYFGPGTRLLVL.

The chain uses TRBV2 and TRBJ1-5; D gene unclear. V lost 6 bases to trimming and J lost 1 base, with 7 bases between them. The CDR3 is 13 amino acids. The germline V gene encodes CDR1 SNHLY and CDR2 FYNNEI. The CDR3 coding sequence is TGTGCCAGCAGAACAGACAGCAATCAGCCCCAGCATTTT. Its protein product is CASRTDSNQPQHF.

This chain uses TRBV9 with TRBJ1-2; no firm D call. This CDR3 has 12 residues. The germline V gene encodes CDR1 SGDLS and CDR2 YYNGEE. The germline V and J ends were trimmed by 4 bases and 4 bases, with 8 bases remaining between them. The CDR3 is CASSYNSYGYTF. Written as DNA, the CDR3 is TGTGCCAGCAGCTACAACAGCTATGGCTACACCTTC. Together with reference TRBV9 and TRBJ1-2, the CDR3 gives the full variable domain: DSGVTQTPKHLITATGQRVTLRCSPRSGDLSVYWYQQSLDQGLQFLIQYYNGEERAKGNILERFSAQQFPDLHSELNLSSLELGDSALYFCASSYNSYGYTFGSGTRLTVV.

This chain joins TRBV2 and TRBJ1-2, with D tentatively TRBD1 (6 bases). Germline assignment: CDR1 SNHLY and CDR2 FYNNEI. The V end lost 0 bases, the J end lost 4 bases, and 9 bases lay between the germline ends. This CDR3 has 14 amino acids. For the CDR3, the DNA is TGTGCCAGCAGTGAAGCGGGGGGCATCTATGGCTACACCTTC. This translates into CASSEAGGIYGYTF.

This sequence joins TRBV2 and TRBJ2-3; D may be TRBD1 (7 bases). Germline lookup yields CDR1 SNHLY and CDR2 FYNNEI. V lost 6 bases and J lost 2, with 12 bases in between. This CDR3 is 14 amino acids long. The CDR3 here is CASRGGTATDTQYF. CDR3 DNA sequence: TGTGCCAGCAGGGGCGGGACAGCCACAGATACGCAGTATTTT. Combining the CDR3 with reference TRBV2 and TRBJ2-3 gives the whole variable domain EPEVTQTPSHQVTQMGQEVILRCVPISNHLYFYWYRQILGQKVEFLVSFYNNEISEKSEIFDDQFSVERPDGSNFTLKIRSTKLEDSAMYFCASRGGTATDTQYFGPGTRLTVL.

The V call is TRBV5-1, the J call TRBJ2-5; D might be TRBD1 or TRBD2, each matching 6 bases. Germline lookup yields CDR1 SGHRS and CDR2 YFSETQ. V lost 2 bases and J lost 3, with 11 bases in between. The CDR3 length is 14 residues. CDR3 in amino acids: CASSFSGAEETQYF. CDR3 DNA sequence: TGCGCCAGCAGCTTTTCGGGGGCCGAAGAGACCCAGTACTTC.